This TCR beta chain originates from a study of blood T cells in healthy people across ages. Study results and caveats: Per million T cells, TCR beta diversity dropped roughly linearly as age increased.

A J-beta primer mix and a sample-barcoded 5' primer were used in a second PCR of roughly 6 to 11 cycles. Using its own MiXCR run on the 5' RACE reads, TCRdb lists one record per CDR3 protein. There are 980,000 or so distinct CDR3 sequences in the sample; around 48% occur only once, and under 15% lies in the top ten. This CDR3 has 15 amino acids. V dropped 5 bases and J dropped 5 bases, with 17 bases sitting between them. From germline, CDR1 is SGHTA and CDR2 FQGTGA. Note on this clonotype: The antigen is not known.

Material for sequencing was blood. The chain carries TRBV7-3 and TRBJ2-3; D is perhaps TRBD1 (5 bases). The source is a man younger than 45 in good health. The CDR3 is CASSPRKGPGDTQYF. The CDR3 nucleotides read TGTGCCAGCAGCCCCAGAAAGGGGCCTGGAGATACGCAGTATTTT.